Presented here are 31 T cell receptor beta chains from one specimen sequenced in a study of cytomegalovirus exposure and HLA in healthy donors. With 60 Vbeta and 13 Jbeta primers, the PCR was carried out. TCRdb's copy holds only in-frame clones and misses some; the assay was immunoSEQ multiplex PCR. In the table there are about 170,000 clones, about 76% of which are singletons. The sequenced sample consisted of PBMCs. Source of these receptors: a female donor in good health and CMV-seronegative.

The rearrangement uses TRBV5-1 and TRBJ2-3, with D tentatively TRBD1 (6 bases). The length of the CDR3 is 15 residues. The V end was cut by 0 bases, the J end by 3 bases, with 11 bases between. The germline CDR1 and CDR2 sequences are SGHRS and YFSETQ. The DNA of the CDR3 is TGCGCCAGCAGCTTGGAAGGGGGAAAGACAGATACGCAGTATTTT. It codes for CASSLEGGKTDTQYF.

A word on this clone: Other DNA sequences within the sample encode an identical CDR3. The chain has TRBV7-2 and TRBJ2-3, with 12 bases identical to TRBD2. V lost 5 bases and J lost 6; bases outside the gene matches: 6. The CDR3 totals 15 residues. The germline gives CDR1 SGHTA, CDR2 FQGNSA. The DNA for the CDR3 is TGTGCCAGCAGCCCCTGGACTAGCGGGACCGATACGCAGTATTTT. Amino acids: CASSPWTSGTDTQYF.

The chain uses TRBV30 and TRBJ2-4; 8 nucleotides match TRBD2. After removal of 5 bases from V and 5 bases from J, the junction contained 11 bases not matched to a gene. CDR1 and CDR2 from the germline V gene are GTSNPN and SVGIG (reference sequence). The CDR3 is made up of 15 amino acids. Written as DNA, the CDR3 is TGTGCCTGGGGGGACCGGGGGGGAGGTCAAAACATTCAGTACTTC. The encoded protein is CAWGDRGGGQNIQYF.

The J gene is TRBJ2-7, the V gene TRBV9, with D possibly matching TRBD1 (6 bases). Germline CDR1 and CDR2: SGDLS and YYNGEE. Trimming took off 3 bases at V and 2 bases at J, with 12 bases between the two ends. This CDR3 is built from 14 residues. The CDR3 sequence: CASSGQDSPYEQYF. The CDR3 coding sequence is TGTGCCAGCAGCGGCCAGGACAGCCCCTACGAGCAGTACTTC. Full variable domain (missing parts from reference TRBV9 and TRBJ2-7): DSGVTQTPKHLITATGQRVTLRCSPRSGDLSVYWYQQSLDQGLQFLIQYYNGEERAKGNILERFSAQQFPDLHSELNLSSLELGDSALYFCASSGQDSPYEQYFGPGTRLTVT.

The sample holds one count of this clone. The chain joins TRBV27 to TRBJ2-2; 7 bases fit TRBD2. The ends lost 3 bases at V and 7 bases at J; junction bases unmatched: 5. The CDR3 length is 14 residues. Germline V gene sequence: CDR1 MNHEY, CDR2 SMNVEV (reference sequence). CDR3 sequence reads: CASSFGLGYGELFF. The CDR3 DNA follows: TGTGCCAGCAGTTTCGGACTAGGGTACGGGGAGCTGTTTTTT.

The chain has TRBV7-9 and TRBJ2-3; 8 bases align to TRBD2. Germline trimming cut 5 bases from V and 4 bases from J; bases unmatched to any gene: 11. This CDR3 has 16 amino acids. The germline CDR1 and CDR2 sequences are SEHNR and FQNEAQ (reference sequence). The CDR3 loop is CASSRPAGVLADTQYF. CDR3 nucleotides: TGTGCCAGCAGCCGTCCAGCGGGGGTACTGGCAGATACGCAGTATTTT. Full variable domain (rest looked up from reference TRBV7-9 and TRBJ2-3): DTGVSQNPRHKITKRGQNVTFRCDPISEHNRLYWYRQTLGQGPEFLTYFQNEAQLEKSRLLSDRFSAERPKGSFSTLEIQRTEQGDSAMYLCASSRPAGVLADTQYFGPGTRLTVL.

The CDR3 DNA is TGCGCCAGCAGCCAAGTAACTAGCGGGGAACACTACGAGCAGTACTTC. It is translated as CASSQVTSGEHYEQYF. This chain joins TRBV4-1 and TRBJ2-7; 10 bases agree with TRBD2. Germline loops: CDR1 MGHRA, CDR2 YSYEKL. The junction had 6 bases not matched to a gene; V was cut back by 1 base and J by 3 bases. The CDR3 runs 16 residues.

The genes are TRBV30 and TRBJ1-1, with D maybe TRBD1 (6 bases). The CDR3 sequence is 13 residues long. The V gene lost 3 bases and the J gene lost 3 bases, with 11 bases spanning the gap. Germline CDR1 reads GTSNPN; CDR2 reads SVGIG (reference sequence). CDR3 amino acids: CAWRGYRDTEAFF. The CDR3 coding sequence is TGTGCCTGGAGGGGTTACAGGGACACTGAAGCTTTCTTT.

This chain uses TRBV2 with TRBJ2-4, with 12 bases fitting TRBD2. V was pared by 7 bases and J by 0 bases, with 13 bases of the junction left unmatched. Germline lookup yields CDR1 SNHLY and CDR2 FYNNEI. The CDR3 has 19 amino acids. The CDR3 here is CASKRLAGADILAKNIQYF. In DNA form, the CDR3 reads TGTGCCAGCAAGCGACTAGCGGGGGCCGACATACTAGCCAAAAACATTCAGTACTTC.

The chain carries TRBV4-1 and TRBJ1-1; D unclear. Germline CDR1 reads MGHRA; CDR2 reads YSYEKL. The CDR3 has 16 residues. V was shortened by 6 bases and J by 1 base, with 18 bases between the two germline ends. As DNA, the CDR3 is TGCGCCAGCAGTCCCGACCGCTCGCCGGGGAACACTGAAGCTTTCTTT. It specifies CASSPDRSPGNTEAFF.

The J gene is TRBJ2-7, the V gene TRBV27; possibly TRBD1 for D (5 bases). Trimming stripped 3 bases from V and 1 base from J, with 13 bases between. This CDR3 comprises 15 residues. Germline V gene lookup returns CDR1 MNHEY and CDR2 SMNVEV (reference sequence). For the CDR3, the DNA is TGTGCCAGCAGTTTTGCGCCGCCAGGGTCCTACGAGCAGTACTTC. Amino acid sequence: CASSFAPPGSYEQYF.

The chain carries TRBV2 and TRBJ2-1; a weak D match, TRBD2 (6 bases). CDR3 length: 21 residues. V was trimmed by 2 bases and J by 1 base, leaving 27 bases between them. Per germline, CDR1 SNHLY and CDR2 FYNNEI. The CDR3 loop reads CASSETNGGGATDKSYNEQFF. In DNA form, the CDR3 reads TGTGCCAGCAGTGAAACGAACGGAGGAGGGGCCACCGATAAATCCTACAATGAGCAGTTCTTC.

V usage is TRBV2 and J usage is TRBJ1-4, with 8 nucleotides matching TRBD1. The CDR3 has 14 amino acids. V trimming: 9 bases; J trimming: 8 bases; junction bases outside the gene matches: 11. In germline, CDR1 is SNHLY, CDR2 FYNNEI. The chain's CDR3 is CASGQGAVEEKLFF. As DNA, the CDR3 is TGTGCCAGTGGACAGGGAGCAGTAGAAGAAAAACTGTTTTTT.

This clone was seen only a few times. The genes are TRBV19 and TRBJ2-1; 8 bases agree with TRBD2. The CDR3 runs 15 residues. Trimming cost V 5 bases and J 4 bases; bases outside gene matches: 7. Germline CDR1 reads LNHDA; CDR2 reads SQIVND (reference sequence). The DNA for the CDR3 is TGTGCCAGTAGTCCAACCGGGACTAGTTACAATGAGCAGTTCTTC. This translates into CASSPTGTSYNEQFF.

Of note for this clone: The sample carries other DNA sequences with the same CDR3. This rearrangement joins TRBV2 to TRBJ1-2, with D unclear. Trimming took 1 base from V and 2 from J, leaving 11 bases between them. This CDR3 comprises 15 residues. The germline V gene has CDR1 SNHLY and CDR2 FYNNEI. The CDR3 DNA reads TGTGCCAGCAGTGAAGGTGGAGGGCGGAACTATGGCTACACCTTC. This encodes CASSEGGGRNYGYTF.

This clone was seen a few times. The CDR3 region is CSVMRGLADNEQFF. The CDR3 DNA is TGCAGCGTTATGAGGGGACTAGCGGACAATGAGCAGTTCTTC. The genes are TRBV29-1 and TRBJ2-1; TRBD2 aligns across 11 bases. The CDR3 is 14 amino acids. Germline trimming cut 5 bases from V and 5 bases from J; bases unmatched to any gene: 5. The germline gives CDR1 SQVTM, CDR2 ANQGSEA.

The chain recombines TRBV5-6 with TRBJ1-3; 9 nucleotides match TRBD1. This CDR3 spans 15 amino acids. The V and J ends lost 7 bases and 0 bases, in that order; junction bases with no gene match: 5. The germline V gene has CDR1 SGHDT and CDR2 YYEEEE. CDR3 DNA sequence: TGTGCCAGCGGACAGGGGACCTTCTCTGGAAACACCATATATTTT. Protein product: CASGQGTFSGNTIYF. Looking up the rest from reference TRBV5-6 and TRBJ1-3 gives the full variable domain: DAGVTQSPTHLIKTRGQQVTLRCSPKSGHDTVSWYQQALGQGPQFIFQYYEEEERQRGNFPDRFSGHQFPNYSSELNVNALLLGDSALYLCASGQGTFSGNTIYFGEGSWLTVV.

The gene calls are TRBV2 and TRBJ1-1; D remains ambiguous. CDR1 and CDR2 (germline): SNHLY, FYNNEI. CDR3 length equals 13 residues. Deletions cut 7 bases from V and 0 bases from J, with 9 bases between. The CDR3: CASTPEVNTEAFF. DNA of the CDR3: TGTGCCAGCACTCCAGAAGTGAACACTGAAGCTTTCTTT.

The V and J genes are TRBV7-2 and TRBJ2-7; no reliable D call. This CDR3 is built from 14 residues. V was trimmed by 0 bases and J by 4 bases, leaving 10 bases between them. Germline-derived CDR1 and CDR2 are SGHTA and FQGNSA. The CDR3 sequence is CASSLALLAYEQYF. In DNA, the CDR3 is TGTGCCAGCAGCTTAGCGCTACTTGCTTACGAGCAGTACTTC.

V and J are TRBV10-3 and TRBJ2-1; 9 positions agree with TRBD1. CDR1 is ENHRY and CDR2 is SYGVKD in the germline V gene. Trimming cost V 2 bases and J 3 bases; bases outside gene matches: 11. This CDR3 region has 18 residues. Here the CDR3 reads CAISEPGQGRTFYNEQFF. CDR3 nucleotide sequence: TGTGCCATCAGTGAGCCGGGACAGGGCCGTACTTTCTACAATGAGCAGTTCTTC.

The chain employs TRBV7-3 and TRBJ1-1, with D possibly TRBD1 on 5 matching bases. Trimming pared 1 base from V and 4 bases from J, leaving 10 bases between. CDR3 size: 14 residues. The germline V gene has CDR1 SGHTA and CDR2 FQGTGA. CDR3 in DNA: TGTGCCAGCAGCTTAAATCTCGGGGGCACTGAAGCTTTCTTT. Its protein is CASSLNLGGTEAFF.

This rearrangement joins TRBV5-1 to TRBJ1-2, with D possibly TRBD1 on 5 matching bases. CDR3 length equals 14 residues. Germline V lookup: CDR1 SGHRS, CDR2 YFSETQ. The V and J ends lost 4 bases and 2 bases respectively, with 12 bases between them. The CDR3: CASSPVTANYGYTF. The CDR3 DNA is TGCGCCAGCAGCCCCGTGACAGCCAACTATGGCTACACCTTC.

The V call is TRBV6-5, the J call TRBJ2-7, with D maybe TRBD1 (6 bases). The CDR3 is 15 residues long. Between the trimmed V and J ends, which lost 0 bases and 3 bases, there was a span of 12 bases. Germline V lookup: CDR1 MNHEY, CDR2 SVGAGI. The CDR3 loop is CASSYSLSGDYEQYF. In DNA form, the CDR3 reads TGTGCCAGCAGTTACTCGTTGTCAGGGGACTACGAGCAGTACTTC.

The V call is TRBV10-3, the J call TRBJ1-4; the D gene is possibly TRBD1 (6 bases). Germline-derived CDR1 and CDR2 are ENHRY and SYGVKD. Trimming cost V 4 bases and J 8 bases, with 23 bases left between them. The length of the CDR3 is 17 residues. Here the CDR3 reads CAISARLGEGGGEKLFF. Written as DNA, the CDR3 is TGTGCCATCAGTGCCCGACTAGGAGAGGGGGGGGGCGAAAAACTGTTTTTT.

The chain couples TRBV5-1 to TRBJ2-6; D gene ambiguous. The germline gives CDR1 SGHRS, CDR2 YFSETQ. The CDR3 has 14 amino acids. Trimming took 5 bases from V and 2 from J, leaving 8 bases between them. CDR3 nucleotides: TGCGCCAGCAGGGAAGAGGCTGGGGCCAACGTCCTGACTTTC. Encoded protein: CASREEAGANVLTF.

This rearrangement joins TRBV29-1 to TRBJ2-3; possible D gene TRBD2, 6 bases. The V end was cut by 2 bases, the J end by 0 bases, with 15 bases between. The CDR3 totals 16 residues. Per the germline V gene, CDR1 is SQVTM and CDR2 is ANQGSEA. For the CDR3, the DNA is TGCAGCGTTGAAAGACCAGGAGGGAGTAGCACAGATACGCAGTATTTT. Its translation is CSVERPGGSSTDTQYF.

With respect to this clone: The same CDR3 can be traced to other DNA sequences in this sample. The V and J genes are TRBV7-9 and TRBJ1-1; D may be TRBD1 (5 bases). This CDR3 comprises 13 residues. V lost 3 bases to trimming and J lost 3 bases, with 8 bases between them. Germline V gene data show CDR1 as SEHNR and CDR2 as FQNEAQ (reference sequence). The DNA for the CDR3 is TGTGCCAGCAGCTTCACGGGGGACACTGAAGCTTTCTTT. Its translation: CASSFTGDTEAFF.

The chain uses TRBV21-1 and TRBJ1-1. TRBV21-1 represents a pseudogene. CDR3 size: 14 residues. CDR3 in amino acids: CASSKAEGNTEAFF. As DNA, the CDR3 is TGTGCCAGCAGCAAAGCTGAGGGTAACACTGAAGCTTTCTTT.

This CDR3 is CAWRWTGRAEAFF. CDR3 in DNA: TGTGCCTGGAGATGGACAGGGAGGGCTGAAGCTTTCTTT. The chain carries TRBV30 and TRBJ1-1; 8 positions match TRBD1. The J segment lost 6 bases and the V segment lost 3 bases, leaving 6 bases of the junction unmatched. Germline lookup yields CDR1 GTSNPN and CDR2 SVGIG (reference sequence). The CDR3 has 13 residues.

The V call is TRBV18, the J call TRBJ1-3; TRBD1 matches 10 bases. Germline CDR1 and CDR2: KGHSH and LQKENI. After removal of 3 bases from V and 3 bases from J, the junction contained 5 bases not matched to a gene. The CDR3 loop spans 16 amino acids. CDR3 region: CASSPSGTGVGNTIYF. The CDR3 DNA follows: TGTGCCAGCTCACCTTCCGGGACAGGGGTTGGAAACACCATATATTTT.

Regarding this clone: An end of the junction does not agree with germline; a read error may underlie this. The CDR3 region is CAISESGAAYATF. CDR3 nucleotide sequence: TGTGCCATCAGTGAGTCGGGGGCAGCCTATGCAACTTTT. The V call is TRBV10-3, the J call TRBJ1-4; weak D call: TRBD1 (6 bases). This CDR3 spans 13 amino acids. In germline, CDR1 is ENHRY, CDR2 SYGVKD.